A single sample gave rise to the 17 T cell receptor beta chains below, sequenced in a study of blood T cells in healthy people across ages. The second PCR ran about 6 to 12 cycles with a sample-barcoded 5' primer and J-beta primers. TCRdb re-analysed the 5' RACE reads in MiXCR, keeping a single row per CDR3 protein. The repertoire consists of 800,000 to 1,000,000 distinct CDR3 sequences, with 40% to 60% occurring once and the leading ten covering around 15%. Sequenced sample: blood. The receptors originated from a man aged 30 to 39 in good health.

The V call is TRBV3-1, the J call TRBJ2-7, with D uncertain. Gene TRBJ2-5 matches the end of the DNA better, so the J call may be wrong. This CDR3 is built from 11 residues. The germline CDR1 and CDR2 sequences are LGHDT and YNNKEL (reference sequence). Written as DNA, the CDR3 is TGTGCCAGCAGCCAAGAACCGACCCAGTACTTC. It specifies CASSQEPTQYF.

This clonotype was seen a few times. The rearrangement joins TRBV6-2 or TRBV6-3 to TRBJ1-2; D is ambiguous. The ends were cut back, 5 bases at V and 2 bases at J, with 12 bases in the middle. This CDR3 has 14 amino acids. The germline V gene encodes CDR1 MNHEY and CDR2 SVGEGT. CDR3 loop: CASSIGWQNYGYTF. The CDR3 nucleotides are TGTGCCAGCAGTATTGGGTGGCAGAACTATGGCTACACCTTC.

V is TRBV2 and J is TRBJ2-4, with TRBD2 matching 9 bases. This CDR3 has 19 amino acids. Germline V CDR1 and CDR2: SNHLY, FYNNEI. The ends lost 0 bases at V and 2 bases at J; junction bases unmatched: 11. The CDR3 DNA sequence: TGTGCCAGCAGTGAAGCGCGGTTCAAGGGGACTAGCTCCAAAAACATTCAGTACTTC. Its protein product is CASSEARFKGTSSKNIQYF.

Comments on this clonotype: Compared with germline, one end of the junction differs, possibly owing to a read error. The J gene is TRBJ2-1, the V gene TRBV29-1; D not certain. This CDR3 is 12 amino acids long. Germline-derived CDR1 and CDR2 are SQVTM and ANQGSEA. The CDR3 coding sequence is TGCAGCGCTGAAAGTCAGATCAATGAGCAGTTCTTC. It is translated as CSAESQINEQFF.

The chain links TRBV7-9 to TRBJ2-4, with TRBD1 as a possible D gene (5 bases). The end of the DNA is better explained by TRBJ2-7, so the J call may be wrong. This CDR3 region has 16 residues. Germline V gives CDR1 SEHNR, CDR2 FQNEAQ (reference sequence). The CDR3 region is CASSPDGAGWTYEQYF. In DNA form, the CDR3 reads TGTGCCAGCAGCCCCGATGGGGCAGGGTGGACCTACGAGCAGTACTTC.

The CDR3 sequence: CASREGMNEQFF. CDR3 nucleotide sequence: TGTGCCAGTCGTGAGGGGATGAATGAGCAGTTCTTC. This chain connects TRBV6-1 to TRBJ2-1; D could derive from TRBD1 or TRBD2 (5 bases each). Trimming removed 9 bases at V and 7 bases at J, with 13 bases between. The V gene's germline CDR1 is MNHNS and CDR2 SASEGT. This CDR3 spans 12 amino acids.

This clonotype came up a few times. This chain links TRBV14 with TRBJ1-1; D may be TRBD1 (6 bases). Trimming took 3 bases from V and 5 from J, leaving 13 bases between them. The germline V gene has CDR1 SGHDN and CDR2 FVKESK. The CDR3 sequence is 14 residues long. CDR3 loop: CASSHARGGTEAFF. The CDR3 bases are TGTGCCAGCAGCCACGCCAGGGGCGGGACTGAAGCTTTCTTT.

This clonotype showed up just a few times. The V gene is TRBV7-8, the J gene TRBJ1-5; 7 bases fit TRBD1. Germline V lookup: CDR1 SGHVS, CDR2 FQNEAQ. This CDR3 has 16 residues. Trimming at V came to 0 bases and at J to 6 bases, leaving 8 bases not matched to a gene. As DNA, the CDR3 is TGTGCCAGCAGCTTAGCCCGTCAGGGGGTAGGTCAGCCCCAGCATTTT. This gives the protein CASSLARQGVGQPQHF.

This clonotype was detected a few times. The chain couples TRBV30 to TRBJ1-2, with 10 nucleotides matching TRBD1. CDR3 length equals 11 residues. Germline trimming cut 8 bases from V and 7 bases from J; bases unmatched to any gene: 4. CDR1 and CDR2 from the germline V gene are GTSNPN and SVGIG (reference sequence). The DNA for the CDR3 is TGTGCCACCGGACAGGGGGTTGGCTACACCTTC. Its protein product is CATGQGVGYTF.

This clonotype has just a few counts. This chain uses TRBV4-1 with TRBJ1-6, with D possibly matching TRBD1 (6 bases). The CDR3 spans 15 residues. The V gene's germline CDR1 is MGHRA and CDR2 YSYEKL. V lost 4 bases, J lost 7 bases, and 14 bases lay in between. CDR3 residues: CASSRSTGSNSPLHF. The CDR3 region has the DNA TGCGCCAGCAGCCGCTCGACAGGTTCAAATTCACCCCTCCACTTT.

The rearrangement uses TRBV28 and TRBJ1-1, with no clear D. V was cut by 1 base and J by 5 bases, with 8 bases left in between. Germline CDR1 MDHEN, CDR2 SYDVKM. This CDR3 region has 13 residues. The CDR3 sequence is CASSLFGRTEAFF. The DNA for the CDR3 is TGTGCCAGCAGTTTATTCGGCAGGACTGAAGCTTTCTTT.

The chain is built from TRBV14 and TRBJ2-3; D unresolved. The germline V gene encodes CDR1 SGHDN and CDR2 FVKESK. The CDR3 runs to 16 residues. V lost 5 bases, J lost 0 bases, and 15 bases lay in between. The DNA for the CDR3 is TGTGCCAGCAGCAGACGACACCGATCTAGCACAGATACGCAGTATTTT. It yields the protein CASSRRHRSSTDTQYF. The full variable domain, with the rest looked up from reference TRBV14 and TRBJ2-3, is EAGVTQFPSHSVIEKGQTVTLRCDPISGHDNLYWYRRVMGKEIKFLLHFVKESKQDESGMPNNRFLAERTGGTYSTLKVQPAELEDSGVYFCASSRRHRSSTDTQYFGPGTRLTVL.

This clonotype appeared a single time. One junction end disagrees with the germline gene, perhaps due to a read error. V and J are TRBV11-1 and TRBJ2-7; D is perhaps TRBD2 (6 bases). CDR3 length: 13 amino acids. Germline-derived CDR1 and CDR2 are SGHAT and FQDESV (reference sequence). The CDR3 spells CVSRRDSHYEQYF. The DNA for the CDR3 is TGTGTCAGCAGACGGGACTCCCACTACGAGCAGTACTTC. The whole variable domain, filled in from reference TRBV11-1 and TRBJ2-7, reads EAEVAQSPRYKITEKSQAVAFWCDPISGHATLYWYRQILGQGPELLVQFQDESVVDDSQLPKDRFSAERLKGVDSTLKIQPAELGDSAMYLCVSRRDSHYEQYFGPGTRLTVT.

This clonotype was picked up a small number of times. The chain recombines TRBV20-1 with TRBJ2-4; TRBD1 matches 12 bases. The CDR3 runs 16 residues. J was trimmed by 14 bases and V by 3 bases; bases with no gene match: 17. The germline CDR1 and CDR2 sequences are DFQATT and SNEGSKA (reference sequence). The CDR3 reads CSASGWDRGREVFEYF. CDR3 coding DNA: TGCAGTGCTAGCGGTTGGGACAGGGGGCGCGAGGTCTTTGAGTACTTC.

V is TRBV5-1 and J is TRBJ2-3, with D hard to call. Per the germline V gene, CDR1 is SGHRS and CDR2 is YFSETQ. The CDR3 consists of 14 residues. V lost 4 bases and J lost 0, with 9 bases in between. CDR3 nucleotide sequence: TGCGCCAGCAGCGCGTGGTCAAGCACAGATACGCAGTATTTT. Translating gives CASSAWSSTDTQYF. Using reference TRBV5-1 and TRBJ2-3 for the parts outside the CDR3, the full variable domain is KAGVTQTPRYLIKTRGQQVTLSCSPISGHRSVSWYQQTPGQGLQFLFEYFSETQRNKGNFPGRFSGRQFSNSRSEMNVSTLELGDSALYLCASSAWSSTDTQYFGPGTRLTVL.

This clonotype was picked up a small number of times. The gene calls are TRBV20-1 and TRBJ1-1; D gene unclear. The CDR3 loop spans 13 amino acids. The V end lost 3 bases, the J end lost 2 bases, and 10 bases lay between the germline ends. Germline CDR1 reads DFQATT; CDR2 reads SNEGSKA (reference sequence). CDR3 DNA sequence: TGCAGTGCTAGCCCCGACACTAACACTGAAGCTTTCTTT. It yields the protein CSASPDTNTEAFF.

Notes on this clonotype: At one of its ends the junction is not consistent with the germline gene, which may arise from a read error. The J gene is TRBJ2-7, the V gene TRBV4-1; no definite D call. Germline-derived CDR1 and CDR2 are MGHRA and YSYEKL. CDR3 length equals 13 residues. The DNA of the CDR3 is TGCGCCAGCAGCCTTGGCCCCGCGAACGAGCGGTACTTC. Residues: CASSLGPANERYF.